The sequence of this T cell receptor (beta chain) was determined in a study of regulatory dendritic cells for organ transplantation. CDR1 is MDHEN and CDR2 is SYDVKM in the germline V gene. V was trimmed by 7 bases and J by 3 bases, leaving 12 bases between them. This CDR3 has 14 amino acids. A note on this clone: The antigen is not known.

Findings and limits, study-wide: Memory CD8+ clonal expansion seemed more limited with regulatory than mature dendritic cells. Naive CD4+ and CD8+ repertoires were highly diverse; memory CD8+ was most oligoclonal.

The data were produced by immunoSEQ multiplex PCR, yet TCRdb's version contains in-frame clones alone and is incomplete. Counted here are about 34,000 clones, roughly nine tenths occurring once; the ten biggest clones make up under 0.075%. FACS sorted CD4+ or CD8+ T cells into CD45RA+ naive and CD45RO+ memory. The chain has TRBV28 and TRBJ1-4, with a possible D match to TRBD1 (5 bases). The sample was naive CD4+ T cells from blood. The sample's subset: CD45RA+ naive T cells. The TCR was taken from a human donor in good health. In DNA form, the CDR3 reads TGTGCCAGCACCTCAGGGTGGGCTAATGAAAAACTGTTTTTT. It specifies CASTSGWANEKLFF.